Listed below are T cell receptor beta chains from one sample, sequenced in a study of blood T cell repertoires in COVID-19. TCRdb's table, derived via immunoSEQ multiplex PCR, lists solely in-frame clones and lacks some. The sample has 280,000 or so clones, 85% seen once; the top ten hold 2.5% to 3%. Sequences were obtained from PBMCs or T cells enriched from blood (not recorded which). The source is a woman in her 50s who had recovered from COVID-19. CDR3s include the opening cysteine and the closing phenylalanine or tryptophan. D genes are given only for firm matches. Clone size is not always given. Where it is, it says once, few, many or a class for expanded clones.

J gene: TRBJ1-2; clone size: few; V gene: TRBV28; D gene: TRBD1; CDR3 protein: CASSRGQGDFLYDGYTF; CDR3 DNA: TGTGCCAGCAGTCGTGGACAGGGGGATTTTCTGTACGATGGCTACACCTTC
J gene: TRBJ1-6; clone size: NA; V gene: TRBV28; D gene: NA; CDR3 protein: CASTAGGSRNSPLHF; CDR3 DNA: TGTGCCAGCACGGCAGGCGGGAGTCGTAATTCACCCCTCCACTTT
J gene: TRBJ2-1; clone size: NA; V gene: TRBV11-2; D gene: TRBD2; CDR3 protein: CASSLPGLAGYEQFF; CDR3 DNA: TGTGCCAGCAGCTTACCGGGACTAGCGGGATATGAGCAGTTCTTC
J gene: TRBJ1-5; clone size: NA; V gene: TRBV30; D gene: TRBD1; CDR3 protein: CAWSPPKSGTGGNQPQHF; CDR3 DNA: TGTGCCTGGAGTCCCCCAAAATCCGGGACAGGGGGCAATCAGCCCCAGCATTTT
J gene: TRBJ2-3; clone size: NA; V gene: TRBV18; D gene: TRBD2; CDR3 protein: CASSPPSGGRDTQYF; CDR3 DNA: TGTGCCAGCTCACCACCATCGGGGGGGCGGGATACGCAGTATTTT
J gene: TRBJ2-7; clone size: NA; V gene: TRBV5-5; D gene: NA; CDR3 protein: CASSPSSGIYEQYF; CDR3 DNA: TGTGCCAGCAGCCCCTCTTCAGGGATTTACGAGCAGTACTTC
J gene: TRBJ1-1; clone size: NA; V gene: TRBV3-1/TRBV3-2; D gene: NA; CDR3 protein: CASSQAGNMNTEAFF; CDR3 DNA: TGTGCCAGCAGCCAGGCAGGGAATATGAACACTGAAGCTTTCTTT
J gene: TRBJ1-4; clone size: NA; V gene: TRBV28; D gene: NA; CDR3 protein: CASNGVAGREKLFF; CDR3 DNA: TGTGCCAGCAACGGGGTCGCCGGACGTGAAAAACTGTTTTTT
J gene: TRBJ1-2; clone size: NA; V gene: TRBV5-4; D gene: TRBD1; CDR3 protein: CASSLDRGYGYTF; CDR3 DNA: TGTGCCAGCAGCTTAGACAGGGGCTATGGCTACACCTTC
J gene: TRBJ1-5; clone size: NA; V gene: TRBV9; D gene: NA; CDR3 protein: CASSPRVGSNQPQHF; CDR3 DNA: TGTGCCAGCAGCCCGAGGGTGGGTAGCAATCAGCCCCAGCATTTT
J gene: TRBJ2-7; clone size: NA; V gene: TRBV2; D gene: NA; CDR3 protein: CASSEAALQYF; CDR3 DNA: TGTGCCAGCAGTGAAGCGGCCCTGCAGTACTTC
J gene: TRBJ2-5; clone size: NA; V gene: TRBV29-1; D gene: TRBD2; CDR3 protein: CSVARGLAGGRETQYF; CDR3 DNA: TGCAGCGTTGCCCGGGGACTAGCGGGAGGACGGGAGACCCAGTACTTC
J gene: TRBJ1-1; clone size: NA; V gene: TRBV4-1; D gene: TRBD1; CDR3 protein: CASSQGGQAFFNEAFF; CDR3 DNA: TGCGCCAGCAGCCAAGGGGGACAGGCCTTTTTCAATGAAGCTTTCTTT
J gene: TRBJ2-3; clone size: NA; V gene: TRBV10-3; D gene: TRBD2; CDR3 protein: CAISVRLAGFDTQYF; CDR3 DNA: TGTGCCATCAGTGTAAGACTAGCGGGGTTTGATACGCAGTATTTT
J gene: TRBJ2-1; clone size: NA; V gene: TRBV27; D gene: TRBD1; CDR3 protein: CASTGRDRVFFF; CDR3 DNA: TGTGCCAGCACCGGCCGGGACAGGGTTTTCTTCTTC
J gene: TRBJ2-7; clone size: NA; V gene: TRBV28; D gene: NA; CDR3 protein: CASRGTGYEQYF; CDR3 DNA: TGTGCCAGCAGGGGGACTGGCTACGAGCAGTACTTC
J gene: TRBJ2-5; clone size: NA; V gene: TRBV19; D gene: TRBD2; CDR3 protein: CASSRLARKETQYF; CDR3 DNA: TGTGCCAGTAGTAGACTAGCGAGAAAAGAGACCCAGTACTTC
J gene: TRBJ2-1; clone size: NA; V gene: TRBV7-2; D gene: NA; CDR3 protein: CASSSIQSSKGDEQFF; CDR3 DNA: TGTGCCAGCAGCTCCATACAGTCCTCAAAAGGGGATGAGCAGTTCTTC
J gene: TRBJ1-5; clone size: once; V gene: TRBV5-6; D gene: NA; CDR3 protein: CASSLVGSSNQPQHF; CDR3 DNA: TGTGCCAGCAGCTTGGTTGGGAGTAGCAATCAGCCCCAGCATTTT
J gene: TRBJ1-4; clone size: NA; V gene: TRBV5-1; D gene: NA; CDR3 protein: CASSYRDMRGEKLFF; CDR3 DNA: TGCGCCAGCAGCTACCGGGACATGAGGGGAGAAAAACTGTTTTTT
J gene: TRBJ2-2; clone size: NA; V gene: TRBV11-2; D gene: NA; CDR3 protein: CASSFAGKTGELFF; CDR3 DNA: TGTGCCAGCAGCTTCGCCGGGAAAACCGGGGAGCTGTTTTTT
J gene: TRBJ2-7; clone size: once; V gene: TRBV7-3; D gene: TRBD1; CDR3 protein: CASSLRVSGQGSKQYF; CDR3 DNA: TGTGCCAGCAGCTTACGGGTCTCCGGACAGGGAAGCAAGCAGTACTTC
J gene: TRBJ2-1; clone size: NA; V gene: TRBV18; D gene: NA; CDR3 protein: CASSPAGVSGWNEQFF; CDR3 DNA: TGTGCCAGCTCACCCGCCGGGGTCTCAGGATGGAATGAGCAGTTCTTC
J gene: TRBJ2-1; clone size: NA; V gene: TRBV7-8; D gene: TRBD2; CDR3 protein: CASSSASGIGDEQFF; CDR3 DNA: TGTGCCAGCAGCTCGGCTAGCGGGATAGGGGATGAGCAGTTCTTC
J gene: TRBJ1-4; clone size: NA; V gene: TRBV19; D gene: TRBD1; CDR3 protein: CASARTGIVEKLFF; CDR3 DNA: TGTGCCAGTGCCAGGACAGGGATCGTTGAAAAACTGTTTTTT